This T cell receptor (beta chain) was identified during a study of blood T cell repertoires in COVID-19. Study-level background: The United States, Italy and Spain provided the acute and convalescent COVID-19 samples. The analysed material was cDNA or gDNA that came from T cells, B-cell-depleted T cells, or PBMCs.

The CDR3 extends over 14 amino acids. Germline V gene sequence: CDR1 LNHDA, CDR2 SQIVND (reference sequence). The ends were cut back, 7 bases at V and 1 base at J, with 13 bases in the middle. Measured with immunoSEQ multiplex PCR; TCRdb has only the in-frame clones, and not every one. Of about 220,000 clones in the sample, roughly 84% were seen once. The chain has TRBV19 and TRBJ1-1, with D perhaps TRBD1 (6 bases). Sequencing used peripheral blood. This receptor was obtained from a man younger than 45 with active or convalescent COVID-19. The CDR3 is CASIPLTGNTEAFF. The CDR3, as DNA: TGTGCCAGTATCCCTTTGACAGGGAACACTGAAGCTTTCTTT.